The table lists the clone carrying this TCR beta chain with a few counts. The sample belongs to a study of T-cell memory formation after mild COVID-19. Trimming stripped 4 bases from V and 4 bases from J, with 14 bases between. The CDR3 sequence is 13 residues long. Germline CDR1 DFQATT, CDR2 SNEGSKA (reference sequence). TCRdb redid the calling of the 5' RACE reads with MiXCR, one entry per CDR3 protein. The data show fewer than 50,000 distinct CDR3 sequences, about a tenth seen once. Sequenced: PBMCs or a T cell subset sorted from them (not recorded which). The chain joins TRBV20-1 to TRBJ2-7; tentative D call: TRBD2 (5 bases). The clonotype originates from an adult woman who had mild COVID-19 (a few samples of this study predate the infection). Cell type and time point are not known. The CDR3 coding sequence is TGCAGTGCTACTGCCCCAGCGGCGTACGAGCAGTACTTC. Amino acids: CSATAPAAYEQYF.